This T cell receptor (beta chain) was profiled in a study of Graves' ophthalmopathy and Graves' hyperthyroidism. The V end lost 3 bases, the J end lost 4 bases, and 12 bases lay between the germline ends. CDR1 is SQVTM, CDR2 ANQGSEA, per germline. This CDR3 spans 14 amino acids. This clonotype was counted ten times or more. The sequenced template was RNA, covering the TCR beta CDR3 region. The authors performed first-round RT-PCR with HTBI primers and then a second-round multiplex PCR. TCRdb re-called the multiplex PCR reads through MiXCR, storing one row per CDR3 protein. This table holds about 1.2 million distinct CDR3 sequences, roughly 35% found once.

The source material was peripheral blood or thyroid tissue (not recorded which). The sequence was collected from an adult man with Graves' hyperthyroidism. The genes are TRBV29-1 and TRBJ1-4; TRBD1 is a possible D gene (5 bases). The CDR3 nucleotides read TGCAGCGTTGATTTGGGGCAGCATAATGAAAAACTGTTTTTT. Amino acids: CSVDLGQHNEKLFF.